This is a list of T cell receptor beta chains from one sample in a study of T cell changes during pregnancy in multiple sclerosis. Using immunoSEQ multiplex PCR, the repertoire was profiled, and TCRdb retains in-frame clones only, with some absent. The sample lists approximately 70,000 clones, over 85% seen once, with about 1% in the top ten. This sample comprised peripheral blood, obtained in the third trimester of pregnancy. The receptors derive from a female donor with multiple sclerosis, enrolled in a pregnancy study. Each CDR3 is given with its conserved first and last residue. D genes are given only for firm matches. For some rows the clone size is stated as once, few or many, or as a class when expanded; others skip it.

cdr3_aa: CASSLGGQGSYEQYF
cdr3_nt: TGCGCCAGCAGCTTGGGGGGACAGGGGAGCTACGAGCAGTACTTC
clone_size: once
d_call: TRBD1
v_call: TRBV10-1
cdr3_length: 15
j_call: TRBJ2-7

cdr3_aa: CASSSGTGGEETQYF
cdr3_nt: TGTGCCAGCAGCTCAGGGACAGGGGGCGAGGAGACCCAGTACTTC
clone_size: NA
d_call: TRBD1
v_call: TRBV7-9
cdr3_length: 15
j_call: TRBJ2-5

cdr3_aa: CASSYRDRDGYTF
cdr3_nt: TGTGCCAGCAGTTACCGGGACAGGGATGGCTACACCTTC
clone_size: NA
d_call: TRBD1
v_call: TRBV6-5
cdr3_length: 13
j_call: TRBJ1-2

cdr3_aa: CASSISGGTVISYEQYF
cdr3_nt: TGTGCCAGTAGTATTTCGGGAGGTACCGTAATTTCCTACGAGCAGTACTTC
clone_size: NA
d_call: TRBD2
v_call: TRBV19
cdr3_length: 17
j_call: TRBJ2-7

cdr3_aa: CASSPRDQSSGANVLTF
cdr3_nt: TGTGCCAGCAGCCCGAGGGATCAGAGCTCTGGGGCCAACGTCCTGACTTTC
clone_size: NA
d_call: NA
v_call: TRBV11-3
cdr3_length: 17
j_call: TRBJ2-6

cdr3_aa: CSVEDQGASNLF
cdr3_nt: TGCAGCGTTGAAGATCAGGGGGCGTCCAATCTGTTC
clone_size: NA
d_call: TRBD1
v_call: TRBV29-1
cdr3_length: 12
j_call: TRBJ1-2

cdr3_aa: CASSSGHYYNEQFF
cdr3_nt: TGTGCCAGCAGCTCTGGACACTATTACAATGAGCAGTTCTTC
clone_size: once
d_call: NA
v_call: TRBV7-8
cdr3_length: 14
j_call: TRBJ2-1

cdr3_aa: CASSFTGIETDTQYF
cdr3_nt: TGTGCCAGCAGCTTTACAGGGATTGAAACAGATACGCAGTATTTT
clone_size: NA
d_call: NA
v_call: TRBV7-3
cdr3_length: 15
j_call: TRBJ2-3

cdr3_aa: CASSPLPGTSGRGEQFF
cdr3_nt: TGTGCCAGTAGCCCCCTTCCCGGGACTAGCGGGAGAGGGGAGCAGTTCTTC
clone_size: once
d_call: TRBD2
v_call: TRBV19
cdr3_length: 17
j_call: TRBJ2-1

cdr3_aa: CASSSGQERGYTF
cdr3_nt: TGTGCCAGCAGCTCGGGACAGGAAAGAGGCTACACCTTC
clone_size: NA
d_call: TRBD1
v_call: TRBV7-9
cdr3_length: 13
j_call: TRBJ1-2

cdr3_aa: CAWSVPGAGEKLFF
cdr3_nt: TGTGCCTGGAGTGTACCAGGGGCCGGTGAAAAACTGTTTTTT
clone_size: NA
d_call: NA
v_call: TRBV30
cdr3_length: 14
j_call: TRBJ1-4